This T cell receptor (beta chain) comes out of a study of neurological immune-mediated disorders. This clonotype was detected many times. The antigen is not known. V was cut by 3 bases and J by 5 bases, with 8 bases left in between. This CDR3 region has 12 residues. Overall study findings and caveats: The absence of any CDR3 amino acid sequence shared by expanded clones across subjects suggests that repertoires were private in all groups.

Sequencing of 15-18 subjects in each run yielded over 160 million TCR-beta sequences. TCRdb itself ran the 5' RACE reads through MiXCR, one entry per CDR3 protein. The data hold roughly 42,000 distinct CDR3 sequences, with about 13% observed a single time. Described time point: longitudinal time-point 3. Libraries used 2 million unsorted PBMCs kept frozen in RNAlater. The TCR comes from a man aged 25 to 40 in good health. This chain connects TRBV12-3 or TRBV12-4 to TRBJ2-7; D perhaps matches TRBD1 (6 bases). Input material: PBMCs. The CDR3 loop is CASSFNRDEQYF. The DNA of the CDR3 is TGTGCCAGCAGTTTCAACAGGGACGAGCAGTACTTC.